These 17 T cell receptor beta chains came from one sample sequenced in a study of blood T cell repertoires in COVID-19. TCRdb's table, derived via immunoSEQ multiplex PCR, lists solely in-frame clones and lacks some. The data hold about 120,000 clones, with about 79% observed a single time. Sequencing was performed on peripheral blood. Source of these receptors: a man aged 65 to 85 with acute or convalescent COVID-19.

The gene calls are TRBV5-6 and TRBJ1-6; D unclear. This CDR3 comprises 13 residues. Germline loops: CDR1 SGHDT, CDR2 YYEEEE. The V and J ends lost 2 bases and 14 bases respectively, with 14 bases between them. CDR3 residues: CASSFGPGSTLHF. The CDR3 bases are TGTGCCAGCAGCTTTGGTCCGGGTTCGACCCTCCACTTT.

CDR3 loop: CASSLVLAGEQETQYF. DNA of the CDR3: TGCGCCAGCAGCTTGGTTCTAGCGGGGGAGCAAGAGACCCAGTACTTC. The chain is built from TRBV5-1 and TRBJ2-5, with 10 bases identical to TRBD2. Germline assignment: CDR1 SGHRS and CDR2 YFSETQ. V was clipped by 0 bases and J by 2 bases; unmatched bases: 4. The CDR3 has 16 residues.

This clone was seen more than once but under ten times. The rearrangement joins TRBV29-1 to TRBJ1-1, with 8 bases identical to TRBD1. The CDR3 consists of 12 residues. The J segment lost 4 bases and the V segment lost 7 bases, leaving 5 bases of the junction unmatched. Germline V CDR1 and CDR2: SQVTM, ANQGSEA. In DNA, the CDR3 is TGCAGCGAACGGACAGGGAGCACTGAAGCTTTCTTT. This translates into CSERTGSTEAFF.

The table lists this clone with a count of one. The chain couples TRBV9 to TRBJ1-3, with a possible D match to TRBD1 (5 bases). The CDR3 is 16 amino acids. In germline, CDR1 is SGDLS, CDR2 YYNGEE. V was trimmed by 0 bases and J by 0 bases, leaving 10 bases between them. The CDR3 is CASSVALTDSGNTIYF. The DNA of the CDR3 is TGTGCCAGCAGCGTAGCCCTGACAGACTCTGGAAACACCATATATTTT. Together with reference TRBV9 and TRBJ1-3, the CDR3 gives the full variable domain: DSGVTQTPKHLITATGQRVTLRCSPRSGDLSVYWYQQSLDQGLQFLIQYYNGEERAKGNILERFSAQQFPDLHSELNLSSLELGDSALYFCASSVALTDSGNTIYFGEGSWLTVV.

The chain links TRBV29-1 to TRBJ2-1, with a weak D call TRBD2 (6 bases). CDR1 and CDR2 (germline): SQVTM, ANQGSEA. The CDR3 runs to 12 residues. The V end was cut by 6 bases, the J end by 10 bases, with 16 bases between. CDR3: CSVQRRGREQFF. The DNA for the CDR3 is TGCAGCGTACAACGCCGGGGGAGGGAGCAGTTCTTC.

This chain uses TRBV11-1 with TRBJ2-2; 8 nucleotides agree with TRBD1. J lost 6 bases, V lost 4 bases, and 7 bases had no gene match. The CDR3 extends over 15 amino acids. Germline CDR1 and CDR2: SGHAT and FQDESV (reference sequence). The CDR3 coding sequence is TGTGCCAGCAGCTCGATTGGACAGGGAGCCGGGGAGCTGTTTTTT. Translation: CASSSIGQGAGELFF.

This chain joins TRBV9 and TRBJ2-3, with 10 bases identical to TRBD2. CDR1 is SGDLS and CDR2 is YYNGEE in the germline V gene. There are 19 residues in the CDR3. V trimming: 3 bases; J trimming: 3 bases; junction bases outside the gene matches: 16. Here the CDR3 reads CASSALLAGATLGTDTQYF. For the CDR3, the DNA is TGTGCCAGCAGCGCCCTGCTAGCGGGGGCCACTCTAGGGACAGATACGCAGTATTTT.

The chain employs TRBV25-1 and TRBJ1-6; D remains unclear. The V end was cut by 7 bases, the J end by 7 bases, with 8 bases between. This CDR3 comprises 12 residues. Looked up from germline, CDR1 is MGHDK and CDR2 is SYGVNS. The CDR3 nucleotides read TGTGCCAGCACCCCAGGAAATTCACCCCTCCACTTT. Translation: CASTPGNSPLHF.

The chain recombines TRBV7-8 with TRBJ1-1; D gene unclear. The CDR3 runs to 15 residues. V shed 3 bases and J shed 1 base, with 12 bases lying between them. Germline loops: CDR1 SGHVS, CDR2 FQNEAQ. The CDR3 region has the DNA TGTGCCAGCAGCTTCCGGGAAATGGGGAACACTGAAGCTTTCTTT. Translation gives CASSFREMGNTEAFF.

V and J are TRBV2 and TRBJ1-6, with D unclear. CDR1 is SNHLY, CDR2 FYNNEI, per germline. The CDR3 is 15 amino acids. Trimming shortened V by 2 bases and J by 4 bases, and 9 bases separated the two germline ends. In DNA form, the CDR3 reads TGTGCCAGCAGTGAAACGGCAGGTTATAATTCACCCCTCCACTTT. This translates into CASSETAGYNSPLHF.

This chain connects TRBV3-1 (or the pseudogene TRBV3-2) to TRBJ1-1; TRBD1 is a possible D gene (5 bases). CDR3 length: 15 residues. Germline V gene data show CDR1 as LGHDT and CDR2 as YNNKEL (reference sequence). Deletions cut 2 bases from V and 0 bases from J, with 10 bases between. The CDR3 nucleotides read TGTGCCAGCAGCCAAAACAGGAACATGAACACTGAAGCTTTCTTT. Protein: CASSQNRNMNTEAFF.

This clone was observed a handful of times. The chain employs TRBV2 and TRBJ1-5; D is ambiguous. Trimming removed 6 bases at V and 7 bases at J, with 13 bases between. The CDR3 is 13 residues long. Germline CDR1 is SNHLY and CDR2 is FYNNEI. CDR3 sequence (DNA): TGTGCCAGCAGCCCCCAACTAAGACAGCCCCAGCATTTT. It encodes CASSPQLRQPQHF.

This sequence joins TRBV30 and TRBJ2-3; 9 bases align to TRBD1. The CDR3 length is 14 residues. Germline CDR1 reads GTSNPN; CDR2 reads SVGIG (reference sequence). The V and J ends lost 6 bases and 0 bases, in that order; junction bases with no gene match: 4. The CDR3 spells CACLQGASTDTQYF. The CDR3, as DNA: TGTGCCTGTCTACAGGGGGCGAGCACAGATACGCAGTATTTT.

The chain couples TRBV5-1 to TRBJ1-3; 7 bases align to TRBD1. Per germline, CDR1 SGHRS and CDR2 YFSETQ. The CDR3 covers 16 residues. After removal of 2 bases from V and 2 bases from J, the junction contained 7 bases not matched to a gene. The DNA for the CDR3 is TGCGCCAGCAGCTTATTTAACAGGGGACCTGGAAACACCATATATTTT. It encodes CASSLFNRGPGNTIYF.

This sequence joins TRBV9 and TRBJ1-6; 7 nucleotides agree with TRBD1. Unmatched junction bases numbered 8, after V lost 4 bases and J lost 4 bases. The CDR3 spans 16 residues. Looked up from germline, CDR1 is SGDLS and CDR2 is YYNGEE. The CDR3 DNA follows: TGTGCCAGCAGCCCCCAGGCAGGGGGGTATAATTCACCCCTCCACTTT. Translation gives CASSPQAGGYNSPLHF.

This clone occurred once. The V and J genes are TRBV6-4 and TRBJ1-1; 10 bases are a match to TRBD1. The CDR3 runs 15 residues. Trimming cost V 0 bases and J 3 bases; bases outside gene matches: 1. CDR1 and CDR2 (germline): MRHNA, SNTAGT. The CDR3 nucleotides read TGTGCCAGCAGTGACTCGGGGACAGGGGACACTGAAGCTTTCTTT. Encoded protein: CASSDSGTGDTEAFF.

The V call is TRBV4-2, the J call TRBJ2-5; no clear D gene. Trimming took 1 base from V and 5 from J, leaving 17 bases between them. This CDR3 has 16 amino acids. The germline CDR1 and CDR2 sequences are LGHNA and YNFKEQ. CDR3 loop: CASSQASSRVMETQYF. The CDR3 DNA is TGTGCCAGCAGCCAAGCCTCCTCCCGAGTGATGGAGACCCAGTACTTC.